What follows are 10 T cell receptor beta chains derived from one specimen sequenced in a study of post-analysis software for immune sequencing data. Unique molecular identifiers were present in the TCR beta cDNA libraries. TCRdb itself ran the PCR reads through MiXCR, one entry per CDR3 protein. Of about 160,000 distinct CDR3 sequences in the sample, under 40% were seen once. Specimen: blood, collected after autologous hematopoietic stem cell transplantation. These receptors were collected from a girl aged 5 to 17 with multiple sclerosis.

The rearrangement uses TRBV20-1 and TRBJ1-5, with 9 positions matching TRBD1. This CDR3 is 15 amino acids long. Trimming took 6 bases from V and 2 from J; bases not matched to a gene: 8. Germline lookup yields CDR1 DFQATT and CDR2 SNEGSKA (reference sequence). The CDR3 DNA reads TGCAGTGCGACTACAGGGGGCTACGGCAATCAGCCCCAGCATTTT. This codes for CSATTGGYGNQPQHF.

V usage is TRBV24-1 and J usage is TRBJ1-2; possible D gene TRBD1, 5 bases. Germline V CDR1 and CDR2: KGHDR, SFDVKD. This CDR3 has 12 residues. Trimming removed 3 bases at V and 8 bases at J, with 9 bases between. The CDR3 spells CATSDDRGGYTF. The CDR3 DNA reads TGTGCCACCAGTGATGACAGAGGAGGCTACACCTTC.

This chain links TRBV12-3 or TRBV12-4 with TRBJ1-5, with a tentative D call TRBD1 (6 bases). Trimming removed 2 bases from V and 3 bases from J, with 11 bases in between. The CDR3 contains 15 residues. This chain's CDR3 is CASSLSDSLNQPQHF. DNA of the CDR3: TGTGCCAGCAGTTTATCGGACAGCCTCAATCAGCCCCAGCATTTT.

This clonotype was picked up a small number of times. This sequence joins TRBV15 and TRBJ1-1, with D maybe TRBD1 (6 bases). CDR3 length: 14 residues. CDR1 and CDR2 from the germline V gene are LNHNV and YYDKDF (reference sequence). V shed 5 bases and J shed 1 base, with 11 bases lying between them. The CDR3 loop reads CATSSQDRNTEAFF. In DNA form, the CDR3 reads TGTGCCACCAGCTCTCAGGACAGGAACACTGAAGCTTTCTTT.

V usage is TRBV15 and J usage is TRBJ2-2; weak D call: TRBD1 (6 bases). The germline V gene has CDR1 LNHNV and CDR2 YYDKDF (reference sequence). Trimming left V 0 bases short and J 1 base short, with 9 bases between. The CDR3 runs 16 residues. CDR3 sequence reads: CATSRDQGQNTGELFF. The CDR3 region has the DNA TGTGCCACCAGCAGAGACCAGGGACAGAACACCGGGGAGCTGTTTTTT.

The rearrangement joins TRBV10-3 to TRBJ1-1; D gene ambiguous. The length of the CDR3 is 14 residues. The V gene lost 5 bases and the J gene lost 4 bases, with 14 bases spanning the gap. Germline loops: CDR1 ENHRY, CDR2 SYGVKD. This CDR3 reads CAISYSSEGTEAFF. Written as DNA, the CDR3 is TGTGCCATCAGTTACAGTTCGGAGGGCACTGAAGCTTTCTTT.

This clonotype has a count of ten or more. V is TRBV20-1 and J is TRBJ2-1; D may be TRBD2 (5 bases). Germline CDR1 and CDR2: DFQATT and SNEGSKA (reference sequence). CDR3 length equals 14 residues. The CDR3 here is CSGYELGTVYEQFF. The CDR3 nucleotides are TGCAGCGGCTACGAACTAGGAACGGTTTATGAGCAGTTCTTC.

This clonotype occurred a few times. In nucleotides, the CDR3 is TGTGCCAGCAGGCGGATTGGGAGTTTTGAGACCCAGTACTTC. It is translated as CASRRIGSFETQYF. The chain links TRBV28 to TRBJ2-5, with D possibly TRBD2 on 5 matching bases. The CDR3 consists of 14 residues. CDR1 is MDHEN, CDR2 SYDVKM, per germline. V was cut by 6 bases and J by 5 bases, with 16 bases left in between.

In this sample, this clonotype turned up a few times. The chain couples TRBV4-3 to TRBJ2-7, with D possibly TRBD2 on 6 matching bases. CDR3 size: 15 residues. Germline loops: CDR1 LGHNA, CDR2 YSLEER. V gave up 0 bases and J gave up 7 bases, with 16 bases separating them. The CDR3 coding sequence is TGCGCCAGCAGCCAAGACGGGGACTCGGCTGGAGAGCAGTACTTC. Protein sequence: CASSQDGDSAGEQYF.

Comments on this clonotype: This clone may be a read error of a much larger clone one base away. The CDR3 DNA sequence: TGCAGTGCTAGACGTACTGACGGGCATACGCAGTATTTT. Its translation: CSARRTDGHTQYF. This chain joins TRBV20-1 and TRBJ2-3; D unresolved. V lost 2 bases and J 7 bases, leaving 13 bases between the germline ends. Germline-derived CDR1 and CDR2 are DFQATT and SNEGSKA (reference sequence). The CDR3 is 13 residues long.